This T cell receptor (beta chain) derives from a study of blood T cell repertoires in COVID-19. Some clones are missing from TCRdb's copy, which holds only in-frame ones; the method was immunoSEQ multiplex PCR. The table has about 250,000 clones, roughly 81% seen once; the top ten hold 6.6%. CDR1 MGHRA and CDR2 YSYEKL come from the germline V gene. The CDR3 covers 15 residues. With regard to this clone: The germline gene is not matched at one end of the junction; a read error may be the cause.

This TCR came from a woman aged 45 to 65 who had been exposed to COVID-19. Sequenced: PBMCs or T cells enriched from blood (not recorded which). The V gene is TRBV4-1, the J gene TRBJ2-7, with D tentatively TRBD2 (5 bases). The CDR3 nucleotides read TGCGCCAGCAGCCAAGATACGGGGTTCGGGGTGCTACTAACCTTC. The encoded protein is CASSQDTGFGVLLTF.